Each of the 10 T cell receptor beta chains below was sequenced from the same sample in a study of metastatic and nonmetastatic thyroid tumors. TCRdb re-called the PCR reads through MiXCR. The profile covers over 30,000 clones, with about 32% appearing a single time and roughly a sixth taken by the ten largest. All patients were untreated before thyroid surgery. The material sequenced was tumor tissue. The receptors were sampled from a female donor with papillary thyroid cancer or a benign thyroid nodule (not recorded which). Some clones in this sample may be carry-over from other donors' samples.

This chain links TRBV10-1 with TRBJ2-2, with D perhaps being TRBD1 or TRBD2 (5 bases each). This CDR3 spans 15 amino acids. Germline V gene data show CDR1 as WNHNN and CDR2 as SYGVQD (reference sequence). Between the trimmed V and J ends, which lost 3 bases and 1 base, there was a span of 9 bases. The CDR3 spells CASSEGTLNTGELFF. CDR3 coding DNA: TGCGCCAGCAGTGAAGGGACGTTGAACACCGGGGAGCTGTTTTTT.

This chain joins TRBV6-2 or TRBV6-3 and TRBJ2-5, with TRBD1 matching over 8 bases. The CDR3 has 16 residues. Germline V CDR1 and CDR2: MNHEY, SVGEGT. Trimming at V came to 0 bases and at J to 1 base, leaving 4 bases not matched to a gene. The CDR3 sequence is CASSYSRQGAQETQYF. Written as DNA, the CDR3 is TGTGCCAGCAGTTACTCGAGGCAGGGGGCCCAAGAGACCCAGTACTTC.

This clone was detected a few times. CDR3 in amino acids: CASSLLAGEYEQYF. CDR3 in DNA: TGTGCCAGCAGCCTACTAGCGGGAGAGTACGAGCAGTACTTC. This chain joins TRBV7-2 and TRBJ2-7; 11 bases line up with TRBD2. Germline V CDR1 and CDR2: SGHTA, FQGNSA. The CDR3 covers 14 residues. J gave up 4 bases and V 5 bases, and 4 bases lay outside the gene matches. Filled out from reference TRBV7-2 and TRBJ2-7, the complete variable domain reads GAGVSQSPSNKVTEKGKDVELRCDPISGHTALYWYRQSLGQGLEFLIYFQGNSAPDKSGLPSDRFSAERTGGSVSTLTIQRTQQEDSAVYLCASSLLAGEYEQYFGPGTRLTVT.

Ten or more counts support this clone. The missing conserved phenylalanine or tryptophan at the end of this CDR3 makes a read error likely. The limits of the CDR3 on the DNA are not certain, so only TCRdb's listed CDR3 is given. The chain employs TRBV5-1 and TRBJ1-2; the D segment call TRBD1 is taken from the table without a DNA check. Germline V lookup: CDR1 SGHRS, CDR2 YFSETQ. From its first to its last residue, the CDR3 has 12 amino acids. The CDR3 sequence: CASSLDGASLHI.

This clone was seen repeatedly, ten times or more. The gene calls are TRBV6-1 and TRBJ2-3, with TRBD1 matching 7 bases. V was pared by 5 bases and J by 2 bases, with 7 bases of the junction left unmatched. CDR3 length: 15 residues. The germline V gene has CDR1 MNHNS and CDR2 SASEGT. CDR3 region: CASSQPGQPTDTQYF. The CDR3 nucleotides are TGTGCCAGCAGTCAGCCGGGACAGCCCACAGATACGCAGTATTTT.

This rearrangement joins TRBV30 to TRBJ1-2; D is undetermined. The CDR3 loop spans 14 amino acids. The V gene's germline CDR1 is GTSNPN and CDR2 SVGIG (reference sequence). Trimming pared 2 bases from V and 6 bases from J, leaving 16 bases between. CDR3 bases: TGTGCCTGGAGTCAAGCCGGGGTACCCAATGGCTACACCTTC. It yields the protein CAWSQAGVPNGYTF.

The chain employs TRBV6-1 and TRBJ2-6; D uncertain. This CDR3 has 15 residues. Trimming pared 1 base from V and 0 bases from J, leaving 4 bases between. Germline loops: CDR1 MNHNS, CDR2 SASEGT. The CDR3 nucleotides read TGTGCCAGCAGTGAAGTGAGCTCTGGGGCCAACGTCCTGACTTTC. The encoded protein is CASSEVSSGANVLTF.

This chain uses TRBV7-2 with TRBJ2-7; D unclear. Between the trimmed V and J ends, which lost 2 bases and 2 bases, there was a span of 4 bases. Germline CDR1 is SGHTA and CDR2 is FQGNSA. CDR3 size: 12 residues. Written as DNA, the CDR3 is TGTGCCAGCAGCTTAAACACCTACGAGCAGTACTTC. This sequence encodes CASSLNTYEQYF.

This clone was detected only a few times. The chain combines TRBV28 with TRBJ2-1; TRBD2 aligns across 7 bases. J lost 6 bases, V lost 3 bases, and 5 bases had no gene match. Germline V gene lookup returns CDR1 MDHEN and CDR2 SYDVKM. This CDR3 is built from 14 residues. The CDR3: CASSLGGGGNEQFF. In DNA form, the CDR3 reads TGTGCCAGCAGTTTGGGGGGGGGAGGCAATGAGCAGTTCTTC.

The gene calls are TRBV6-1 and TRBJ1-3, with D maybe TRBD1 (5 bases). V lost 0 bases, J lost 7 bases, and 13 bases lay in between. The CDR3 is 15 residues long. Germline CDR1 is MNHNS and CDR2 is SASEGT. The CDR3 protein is CASSEAGTGGNTIYF. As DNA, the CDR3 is TGTGCCAGCAGTGAAGCGGGGACTGGCGGTAACACCATATATTTT.